The clone carrying this T cell receptor beta chain was detected many times. This entry belongs to a study of kidney transplant recipient with SARS-CoV-2 infection. Each CDR3 protein is one row after TCRdb ran MiXCR on the reads. The sample lists fewer than 250,000 distinct CDR3 sequences, 29% occurring once. CDR1 SGHTA and CDR2 FQGNSA come from the germline V gene. There are 17 residues in the CDR3. V lost 5 bases and J lost 4, with 23 bases in between. This clonotype was sampled from a male patient in his thirties who had COVID-19 and was a kidney transplant recipient. The T cells may come from the graft donor. V usage is TRBV7-2 and J usage is TRBJ1-2; D gene unclear. Sequences were derived from a blood sample, sampled at baseline and between days 110 and 120 from a kidney transplant recipient. The CDR3 sequence is CASSKRIRDGKTYGYTF. DNA of the CDR3: TGTGCCAGCAGCAAGCGAATCAGAGACGGAAAGACCTATGGCTACACCTTC.